The 7 T cell receptor beta chains below all came from one sample that was sequenced in a study of CD4 T cell repertoires in COVID-19. Using immunoSEQ multiplex PCR, the repertoire was profiled, and TCRdb retains in-frame clones only, with some absent. The sample consists of some 80,000 clones, 83% of them appearing once. The material sequenced was CD4+ T cells from peripheral blood, taken after recovery from COVID-19. Source of these receptors: a human donor who had COVID-19.

This clone has just one count. The CDR3 nucleotides read TGCGCCAGCAGCGCCAGGGGGACAGGGATAGAGACCCAGTACTTC. The encoded protein is CASSARGTGIETQYF. The chain couples TRBV5-1 to TRBJ2-5; 9 bases agree with TRBD1. Germline V lookup: CDR1 SGHRS, CDR2 YFSETQ. The junction had 8 bases not matched to a gene; V was cut back by 4 bases and J by 4 bases. The CDR3 covers 15 residues.

The chain is built from TRBV7-2 and TRBJ1-2; D remains ambiguous. Germline V lookup: CDR1 SGHTA, CDR2 FQGNSA. Trimming removed 5 bases from V and 4 bases from J, with 8 bases in between. The CDR3 runs 12 residues. DNA for the CDR3: TGTGCCAGCAGCCGGCACAGCTATGGCTACACCTTC. Translation: CASSRHSYGYTF.

The J gene is TRBJ2-3, the V gene TRBV14, with TRBD1 matching over 9 bases. V shed 0 bases and J 0 bases; nucleotides not matched to a gene: 4. Germline loops: CDR1 SGHDN, CDR2 FVKESK. The CDR3 is made up of 17 amino acids. The CDR3 loop is CASSQDRGTGSTDTQYF. The DNA for the CDR3 is TGTGCCAGCAGCCAAGATCGGGGGACAGGGAGCACAGATACGCAGTATTTT.

The chain recombines TRBV29-1 with TRBJ1-2, with unresolved D. The V gene lost 4 bases and the J gene lost 4 bases, with 13 bases spanning the gap. The CDR3 covers 13 residues. Germline CDR1 and CDR2: SQVTM and ANQGSEA. The CDR3 sequence: CSVASFGGYGYTF. The CDR3 DNA is TGCAGCGTTGCGAGCTTTGGCGGCTATGGCTACACCTTC. The variable domain in full, with the rest retrieved from reference TRBV29-1 and TRBJ1-2, is SAVISQKPSRDICQRGTSLTIQCQVDSQVTMMFWYRQQPGQSLTLIATANQGSEATYESGFVIDKFPISRPNLTFSTLTVSNMSPEDSSIYLCSVASFGGYGYTFGSGTRLTVV.

DNA for the CDR3: TGTGCCAGTAAGGTTCAGGCGGGCTCCTACGAGCAGTACTTC. It translates to CASKVQAGSYEQYF. The V gene is TRBV19, the J gene TRBJ2-7; the D gene is possibly TRBD2 (5 bases). Deletions cut 7 bases from V and 0 bases from J, with 13 bases between. The CDR3 has 14 amino acids. In germline, CDR1 is LNHDA, CDR2 SQIVND (reference sequence).

This chain uses TRBV5-1 with TRBJ2-7, with TRBD1 as a possible D gene (5 bases). From germline, CDR1 is SGHRS and CDR2 YFSETQ. CDR3 length: 14 residues. V dropped 0 bases and J dropped 6 bases, with 13 bases sitting between them. The CDR3 region has the DNA TGCGCCAGCAGCTTGGGTAGGGGTTTAGGCGAGCAGTACTTC. It is translated as CASSLGRGLGEQYF. The variable domain in full, completed from reference TRBV5-1 and TRBJ2-7, reads KAGVTQTPRYLIKTRGQQVTLSCSPISGHRSVSWYQQTPGQGLQFLFEYFSETQRNKGNFPGRFSGRQFSNSRSEMNVSTLELGDSALYLCASSLGRGLGEQYFGPGTRLTVT.

The rearrangement joins TRBV11-2 to TRBJ2-3; TRBD2 agrees at 10 bases. This CDR3 has 15 amino acids. Trimming took 1 base from V and 6 from J; bases not matched to a gene: 4. Per germline, CDR1 SGHAT and CDR2 FQNNGV. The CDR3 spells CASSLVAGGGDTQYF. The CDR3 coding sequence is TGTGCCAGCAGCTTAGTAGCGGGAGGAGGGGATACGCAGTATTTT.